Sequencing of this T cell receptor beta chain was carried out in a study of beta chain features in type 1 diabetes. Study-level points and caveats: Moderate yet significant TCRB CDR3 shortening was seen in Type 1 diabetes patients in all four CD4+ subsets.

Populations isolated by sorting all had purity greater than 95%. Trimming took off 8 bases at V and 13 bases at J, with 15 bases between the two ends. This CDR3 contains 11 residues. Germline V CDR1 and CDR2: MNHEY, SVGAGI. This clone has a single count. Its specificity is unknown. Sequenced material consisted of expressed TCRB transcripts (all of the isolated RNA was reverse transcribed). The table came from immunoSEQ multiplex PCR; TCRdb's copy has only in-frame clones and leaves some out. Here the sample spans roughly 290,000 clones, over 14% being singletons. The sequence came from a man aged 18 to 30 with type 1 diabetes. The specimen was naive CD4+ T cells from blood. This chain joins TRBV6-5 and TRBJ2-1, with D perhaps TRBD2 (5 bases). This CDR3 is CASQLDGVQFF. In DNA, the CDR3 is TGTGCCAGCCAACTCGACGGGGTTCAGTTCTTC.